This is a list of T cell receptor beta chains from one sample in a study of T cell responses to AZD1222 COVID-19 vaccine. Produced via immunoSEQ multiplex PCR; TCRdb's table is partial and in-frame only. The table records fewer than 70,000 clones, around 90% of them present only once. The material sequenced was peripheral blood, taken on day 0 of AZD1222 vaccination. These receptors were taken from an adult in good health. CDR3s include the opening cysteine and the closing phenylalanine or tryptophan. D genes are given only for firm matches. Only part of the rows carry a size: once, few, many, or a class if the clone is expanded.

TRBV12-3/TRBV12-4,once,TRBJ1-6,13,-,CASSLVQNSPLHF,TGTGCCAGCAGTTTAGTTCAAAATTCACCCCTCCACTTT
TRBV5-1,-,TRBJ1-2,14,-,CASSLGMTADGYTF,TGCGCCAGCAGCTTGGGAATGACAGCGGATGGCTACACCTTC
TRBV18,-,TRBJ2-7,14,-,CASSVAQGSYEQYF,TGTGCCAGCTCAGTCGCCCAGGGGTCCTACGAGCAGTACTTC
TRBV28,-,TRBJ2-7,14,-,CASFTRGRPYEQYF,TGTGCCAGCTTCACCCGGGGCAGGCCCTACGAGCAGTACTTC
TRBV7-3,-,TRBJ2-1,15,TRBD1,CASSLDRGSYNEQFF,TGTGCCAGCAGCCTGGACAGGGGGTCCTACAATGAGCAGTTCTTC
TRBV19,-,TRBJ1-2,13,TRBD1,CASSPGGGYGYTF,TGTGCCAGTAGTCCAGGGGGTGGATATGGCTACACCTTC
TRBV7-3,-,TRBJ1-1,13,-,CASSLSQNTEAFF,TGTGCCAGCAGCTTAAGTCAGAACACTGAAGCTTTCTTT
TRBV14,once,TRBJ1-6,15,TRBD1,CASSQQTGVNSPLHF,TGTGCCAGCAGCCAACAAACAGGGGTAAATTCACCCCTCCACTTT
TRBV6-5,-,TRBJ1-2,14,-,CASSTGDFGYGYTF,TGTGCCAGCAGTACGGGGGATTTCGGCTATGGCTACACCTTC
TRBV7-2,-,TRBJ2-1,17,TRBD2,CASSLTLAGMSYNEQFF,TGTGCCAGCAGCTTGACCCTAGCGGGGATGAGCTACAATGAGCAGTTCTTC
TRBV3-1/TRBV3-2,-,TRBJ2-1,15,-,CASSQGSPSGNEQFF,TGTGCCAGCAGCCAAGGCAGTCCTTCAGGCAATGAGCAGTTCTTC
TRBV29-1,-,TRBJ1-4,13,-,CSALPGGNEKLFF,TGCAGCGCCCTCCCCGGGGGGAATGAAAAACTGTTTTTT
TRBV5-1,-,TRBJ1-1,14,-,CASSLAPANTEAFF,TGCGCCAGCAGCTTGGCCCCAGCGAACACTGAAGCTTTCTTT
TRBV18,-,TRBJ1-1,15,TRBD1,CASSPNTGEYTEAFF,TGTGCCAGCTCACCTAACACAGGGGAATACACTGAAGCTTTCTTT
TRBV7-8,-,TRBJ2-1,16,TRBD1,CASSWVTGGSYNEQFF,TGTGCCAGCAGCTGGGTGACAGGGGGCTCCTACAATGAGCAGTTCTTC
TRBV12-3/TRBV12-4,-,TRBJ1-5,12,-,CASSLVDQPQHF,TGTGCCAGCAGTTTGGTGGATCAGCCCCAGCATTTT
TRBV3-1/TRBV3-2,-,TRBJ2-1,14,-,CASSPEVSYNEQFF,TGTGCCAGCAGCCCCGAGGTGTCTTACAATGAGCAGTTCTTC
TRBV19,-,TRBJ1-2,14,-,CASSTGVTNYGYTF,TGTGCCAGTAGTACGGGTGTTACTAACTATGGCTACACCTTC
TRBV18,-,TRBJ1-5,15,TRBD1,CASSSDRVSNQPQHF,TGTGCCAGCTCATCGGACAGGGTTAGCAATCAGCCCCAGCATTTT
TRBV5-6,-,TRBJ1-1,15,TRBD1,CASNRGRLGGSEAFF,TGTGCCAGCAACCGGGGCCGATTAGGGGGCTCTGAAGCTTTCTTT
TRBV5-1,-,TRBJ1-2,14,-,CASSLSGGNSGYTF,TGCGCCAGCAGCTTGTCCGGCGGCAATTCTGGCTACACCTTC
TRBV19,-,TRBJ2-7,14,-,CASSWQYGTYEQYF,TGTGCCAGTAGTTGGCAGTACGGAACCTACGAGCAGTACTTC
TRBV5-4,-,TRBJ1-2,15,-,CASSAQQGIGNGYTF,TGTGCCAGCAGCGCCCAACAGGGTATAGGGAATGGCTACACCTTC
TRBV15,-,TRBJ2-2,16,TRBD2,CATSRGRGGDTGELFF,TGTGCCACCAGCAGAGGACGGGGGGGCGATACCGGGGAGCTGTTTTTT
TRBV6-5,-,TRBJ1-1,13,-,CASRARADTEAFF,TGTGCTTCTAGGGCCCGGGCGGACACTGAAGCTTTCTTT
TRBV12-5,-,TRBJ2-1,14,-,CASGLGGSYNEQFF,TGTGCTAGTGGTTTGGGGGGCTCCTACAATGAGCAGTTCTTC
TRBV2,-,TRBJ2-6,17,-,CASSEFGGQAGANVLTF,TGTGCCAGCAGTGAATTCGGTGGTCAGGCTGGGGCCAACGTCCTGACTTTC
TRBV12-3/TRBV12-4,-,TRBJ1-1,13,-,CASILRGSTEAFF,TGTGCCAGCATCCTCAGGGGTTCGACTGAAGCTTTCTTT
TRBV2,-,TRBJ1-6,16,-,CASSERKSSYNSPLHF,TGTGCCAGCAGTGAGAGGAAGAGCTCCTATAATTCACCCCTCCACTTT
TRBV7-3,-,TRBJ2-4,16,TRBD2,CASSLLLAGDEGIQYF,TGTGCCAGCAGCTTATTGCTAGCGGGGGACGAAGGGATTCAGTACTTC
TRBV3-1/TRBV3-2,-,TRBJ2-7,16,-,CASSLQADRHGYEQYF,TGTGCCAGCAGCCTCCAGGCAGACCGACATGGTTACGAGCAGTACTTC
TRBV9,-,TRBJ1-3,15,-,CASSRRESSGNTIYF,TGTGCCAGCAGCCGAAGAGAGAGCTCTGGAAACACCATATATTTT
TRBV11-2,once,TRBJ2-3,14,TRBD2,CASSSTSGTDTQYF,TGTGCCAGCAGCTCGACTAGCGGGACAGATACGCAGTATTTT
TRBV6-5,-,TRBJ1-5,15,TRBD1,CASSYSGTGHQPQHF,TGTGCCAGCAGTTACTCGGGGACAGGTCATCAGCCCCAGCATTTT
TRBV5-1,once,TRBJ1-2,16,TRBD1,CASSPSGTGLPYGYTF,TGCGCCAGCAGCCCGTCCGGGACAGGGCTGCCCTATGGCTACACCTTC
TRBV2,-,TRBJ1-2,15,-,CASSGGEGMVYGYTF,TGTGCCAGCAGTGGAGGGGAGGGAATGGTCTATGGCTACACCTTC
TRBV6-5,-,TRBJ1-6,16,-,CASSYAPGYANSPLHF,TGTGCCAGCAGTTACGCCCCAGGGTATGCTAATTCACCCCTCCACTTT
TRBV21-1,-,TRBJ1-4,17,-,CASSKTGLGRTNEKLFF,TGTGCCAGCAGCAAAACAGGTTTAGGGAGAACTAATGAAAAACTGTTTTTT
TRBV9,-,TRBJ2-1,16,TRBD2,CASTPTPSGGVNEQFF,TGTGCCAGCACCCCGACCCCTAGCGGGGGCGTCAATGAGCAGTTCTTC
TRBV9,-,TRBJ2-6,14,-,CASSMVSGANVLTF,TGTGCCAGCAGCATGGTCTCTGGGGCCAACGTCCTGACTTTC
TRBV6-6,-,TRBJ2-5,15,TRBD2,CASSPSGGTQETQYF,TGTGCCAGCAGCCCTAGCGGGGGGACCCAAGAGACCCAGTACTTC
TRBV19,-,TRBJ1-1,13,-,CASSIKTDSEAFF,TGTGCCAGTAGTATAAAAACAGACTCTGAAGCTTTCTTT
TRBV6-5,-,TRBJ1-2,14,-,CASSYSQGLEGYTF,TGTGCCAGCAGTTACTCGCAGGGGCTGGAAGGCTACACCTTC
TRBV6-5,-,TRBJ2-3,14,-,CASSKTQGTDTQYF,TGTGCCAGCAGTAAGACCCAGGGGACAGATACGCAGTATTTT
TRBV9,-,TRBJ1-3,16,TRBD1,CASSARQGFSGNTIYF,TGTGCCAGCAGCGCCAGACAGGGTTTCTCTGGAAACACCATATATTTT
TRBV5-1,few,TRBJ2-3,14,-,CASSQGPLTDTQYF,TGCGCCAGCAGCCAGGGTCCTCTCACAGATACGCAGTATTTT
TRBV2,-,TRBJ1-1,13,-,CASSVEGGTEAFF,TGTGCCAGCAGTGTAGAGGGGGGCACTGAAGCTTTCTTT
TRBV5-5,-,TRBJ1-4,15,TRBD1,CASSLFRDRGEKLFF,TGTGCCAGCAGCTTGTTTCGGGACAGGGGTGAAAAACTGTTTTTT
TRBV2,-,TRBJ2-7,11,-,CASGENYEQYF,TGTGCCAGCGGAGAGAACTACGAGCAGTACTTC
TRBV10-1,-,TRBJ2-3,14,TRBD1,CASSDSGGRDTQYF,TGCGCCAGCAGTGATTCAGGGGGAAGAGATACGCAGTATTTT
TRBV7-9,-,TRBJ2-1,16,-,CASSPKRGGSYNEQFF,TGTGCCAGCAGCCCCAAGCGAGGGGGCTCCTACAATGAGCAGTTCTTC
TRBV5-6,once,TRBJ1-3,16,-,CASSYRVSWSGNTIYF,TGTGCCAGCAGCTACAGGGTTTCCTGGTCTGGAAACACCATATATTTT
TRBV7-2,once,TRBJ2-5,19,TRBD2,CASRGDSGTSGGAFKTQYF,TGTGCCAGCAGGGGAGACAGCGGGACTAGCGGGGGGGCCTTTAAGACCCAGTACTTC
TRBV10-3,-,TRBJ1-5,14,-,CAIRQGADNQPQHF,TGTGCCATCAGACAGGGAGCGGACAATCAGCCCCAGCATTTT
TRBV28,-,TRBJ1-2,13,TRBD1,CASSLLRGHGYTF,TGTGCCAGCAGTCTACTTAGGGGGCACGGCTACACCTTC
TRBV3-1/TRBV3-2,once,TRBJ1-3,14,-,CASSQDGSGNTIYF,TGTGCCAGCAGCCAAGATGGCTCTGGAAACACCATATATTTT
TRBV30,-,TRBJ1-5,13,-,CAWSSRDDQPQHF,TGTGCCTGGAGTAGCAGGGACGATCAGCCCCAGCATTTT